A single sample is the source of the 4 T cell receptor beta chains below, sequenced in a study of post-analysis software for immune sequencing data. Study conclusions and caveats: TRBV5-6, TRBV5-1 and TRBV20-1 belonged to a set of roughly 5 TRBV segments that were more frequent in patients than controls.

These receptors lack a known antigen. Unique-molecular-identifier-tagged TCR beta cDNA libraries were used. TCRdb reanalysed the PCR reads using MiXCR and keeps one entry per CDR3 protein. The sample consists of roughly 800,000 distinct CDR3 sequences, 30% of them appearing once. The sequencing input was blood. The origin of the receptors is a girl aged 5 to 17 with multiple sclerosis.

This clonotype occurred a few times. V is TRBV5-8 and J is TRBJ1-6, with D unclear. The CDR3 has 14 amino acids. Per germline, CDR1 SGHTS and CDR2 YDEGEE. V gave up 4 bases and J gave up 9 bases, with 14 bases separating them. The CDR3 DNA sequence: TGTGCCAGCAGCGTCAATCTTAATGCTTCACCCCTCCACTTT. Translation: CASSVNLNASPLHF. Variable domain in full (rest from reference TRBV5-8 and TRBJ1-6): EAGVTQSPTHLIKTRGQQATLRCSPISGHTSVYWYQQALGLGLQFLLWYDEGEERNRGNFPPRFSGRQFPNYSSELNVNALELEDSALYLCASSVNLNASPLHFGNGTRLTVT.

The chain uses TRBV2 and TRBJ2-1; D perhaps matches TRBD1 (6 bases). The CDR3 is made up of 14 amino acids. The germline V and J ends were trimmed by 3 bases and 2 bases, with 8 bases remaining between them. Germline assignment: CDR1 SNHLY and CDR2 FYNNEI. The CDR3 reads CASSEWGPYNEQFF. The CDR3 DNA reads TGTGCCAGCAGTGAGTGGGGGCCCTACAATGAGCAGTTCTTC.

The chain employs TRBV12-3 or TRBV12-4 and TRBJ2-7; D gene ambiguous. This CDR3 comprises 14 residues. V lost 3 bases to trimming and J lost 0 bases, with 9 bases between them. The CDR3 spells CASSFLMSSYEQYF. The CDR3 DNA reads as TGTGCCAGCAGTTTTTTAATGAGCTCCTACGAGCAGTACTTC.

The genes are TRBV10-3 and TRBJ2-7; D not resolved. V was pared by 4 bases and J by 2 bases, with 15 bases between. The length of the CDR3 is 15 residues. Germline CDR1 ENHRY, CDR2 SYGVKD. The CDR3 protein is CAISAFSSSPYEQYF. The CDR3, as DNA: TGTGCCATCAGTGCTTTCTCCAGCAGCCCCTACGAGCAGTACTTC.